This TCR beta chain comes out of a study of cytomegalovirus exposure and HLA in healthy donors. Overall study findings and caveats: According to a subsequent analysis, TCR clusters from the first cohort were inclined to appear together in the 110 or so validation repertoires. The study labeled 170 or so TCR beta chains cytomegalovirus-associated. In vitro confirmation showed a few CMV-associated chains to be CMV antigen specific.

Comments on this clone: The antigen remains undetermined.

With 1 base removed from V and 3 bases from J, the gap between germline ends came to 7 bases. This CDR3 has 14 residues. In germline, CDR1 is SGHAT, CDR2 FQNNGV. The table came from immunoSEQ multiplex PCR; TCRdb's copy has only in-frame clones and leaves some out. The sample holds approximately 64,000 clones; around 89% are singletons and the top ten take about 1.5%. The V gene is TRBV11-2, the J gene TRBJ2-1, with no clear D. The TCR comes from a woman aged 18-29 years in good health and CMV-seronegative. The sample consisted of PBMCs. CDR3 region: CASSLGQIYNEQFF. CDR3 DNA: TGTGCCAGCAGCTTAGGGCAAATCTACAATGAGCAGTTCTTC.